The next 12 T cell receptor beta chains were all read from a single sample in a study of cytomegalovirus exposure and HLA in healthy donors. The PCR employed 60 Vbeta primers together with 13 Jbeta primers. The data were produced by immunoSEQ multiplex PCR, yet TCRdb's version contains in-frame clones alone and is incomplete. The top ten hold 6.5% to 7% of the sample, which has around 160,000 clones, almost 80% seen once. Sequenced input: PBMCs. These receptor sequences come from a middle-aged woman in good health and CMV-seropositive.

J is TRBJ2-1 and V is TRBV4-1, with D unresolved. Germline CDR1 reads MGHRA; CDR2 reads YSYEKL. The CDR3 totals 13 residues. Trimming pared 0 bases from V and 7 bases from J, leaving 7 bases between. The CDR3 nucleotides are TGCGCCAGCAGCCAAGATTTCGTTAATGAGCAGTTCTTC. Its protein product is CASSQDFVNEQFF.

The V and J genes are TRBV29-1 and TRBJ1-5, with no clear D. Per germline, CDR1 SQVTM and CDR2 ANQGSEA. The CDR3 runs 13 residues. Trimming stripped 3 bases from V and 2 bases from J, with 8 bases between. CDR3 loop: CSVEPGGNQPQHF. CDR3 coding DNA: TGCAGCGTTGAGCCGGGTGGCAATCAGCCCCAGCATTTT.

The CDR3 region has the DNA TGTGCCAGCACACTCATCAATGAGCAGTTCTTC. Translation: CASTLINEQFF. V usage is TRBV2 and J usage is TRBJ2-1; D unclear. Germline CDR1 and CDR2: SNHLY and FYNNEI. Trimming removed 7 bases from V and 6 bases from J, with 7 bases in between. The CDR3 runs to 11 residues.

The rearrangement uses TRBV7-3 and TRBJ2-3; D is possibly TRBD2 (5 bases). The CDR3 length is 13 residues. Germline loops: CDR1 SGHTA, CDR2 FQGTGA. Trimming removed 4 bases at V and 4 bases at J, with 9 bases between. The CDR3 loop is CASSYAGADTQYF. The CDR3 DNA follows: TGTGCCAGCAGCTACGCCGGGGCAGATACGCAGTATTTT.

This rearrangement joins TRBV11-2 to TRBJ2-7; D gene unclear. V lost 0 bases and J lost 6, with 9 bases in between. The CDR3 is made up of 13 amino acids. Germline CDR1 is SGHAT and CDR2 is FQNNGV. The chain's CDR3 is CASSLEQPTEQYF. Here the CDR3 DNA reads TGTGCCAGCAGCTTAGAACAGCCTACCGAGCAGTACTTC.

The V gene is TRBV20-1, the J gene TRBJ2-4; D is uncertain. Trimming took 6 bases from V and 7 from J, leaving 10 bases between them. CDR3 length equals 11 residues. Germline loops: CDR1 DFQATT, CDR2 SNEGSKA (reference sequence). The CDR3 sequence is CSASRDNIQYF. The CDR3 DNA is TGCAGTGCCTCACGAGATAACATTCAGTACTTC.

This clone came up a few times. The chain recombines TRBV5-4 with TRBJ2-5; 8 nucleotides agree with TRBD2. With 3 bases clipped from V and 4 bases from J, the junction kept 8 bases outside the gene matches. This CDR3 region has 15 residues. In germline, CDR1 is SGHNT, CDR2 YYREEE (reference sequence). The CDR3 DNA reads TGTGCCAGCAGCTATGAGTCGGGGGGGAGAGAGACCCAGTACTTC. This translates into CASSYESGGRETQYF.

The V call is TRBV7-2, the J call TRBJ2-5; TRBD2 aligns across 10 bases. Germline CDR1 is SGHTA and CDR2 is FQGNSA. V lost 5 bases, J lost 5 bases, and 11 bases stayed unmatched. The CDR3 has 16 residues. The CDR3 sequence: CASSRTQRGGRETQYF. Written as DNA, the CDR3 is TGTGCCAGCAGCCGAACCCAGCGGGGGGGCCGGGAGACCCAGTACTTC.

V is TRBV5-1 and J is TRBJ2-7, with D possibly being TRBD2 (6 bases). V lost 2 bases, J lost 2 bases, and 14 bases lay in between. This CDR3 contains 15 residues. Germline V gene lookup returns CDR1 SGHRS and CDR2 YFSETQ. In DNA form, the CDR3 reads TGCGCCAGCAGCTTAGGCGGGGCTCTTACCTACGAGCAGTACTTC. It encodes CASSLGGALTYEQYF.

The chain carries TRBV18 and TRBJ2-3, with D maybe TRBD1 (6 bases). In germline, CDR1 is KGHSH, CDR2 LQKENI. This CDR3 is 13 amino acids long. Trimming left V 6 bases short and J 3 bases short, with 10 bases between. This chain's CDR3 is CASSQGNTDTQYF. The DNA for the CDR3 is TGTGCCAGCTCCCAGGGGAATACAGATACGCAGTATTTT.

V is TRBV11-2 and J is TRBJ1-1; D gene ambiguous. CDR3 length: 13 residues. CDR1 is SGHAT, CDR2 FQNNGV, per germline. Trimming cost V 3 bases and J 1 base, with 6 bases left between them. DNA for the CDR3: TGTGCCAGCAGCTTTGCGGAGAACACTGAAGCTTTCTTT. This codes for CASSFAENTEAFF.

The J gene is TRBJ2-2, the V gene TRBV30; perhaps TRBD2 as D (7 bases). The CDR3 extends over 14 amino acids. Germline lookup yields CDR1 GTSNPN and CDR2 SVGIG (reference sequence). Trimming stripped 8 bases from V and 0 bases from J, with 13 bases between. In DNA, the CDR3 is TGTGCCCAAAGGCGGGGGCCGAACACCGGGGAGCTGTTTTTT. This codes for CAQRRGPNTGELFF. Using reference TRBV30 and TRBJ2-2 for the parts outside the CDR3, the full variable domain is SQTIHQWPATLVQPVGSPLSLECTVEGTSNPNLYWYRQAAGRGLQLLFYSVGIGQISSEVPQNLSASRPQDRQFILSSKKLLLSDSGFYLCAQRRGPNTGELFFGEGSRLTVL.